The sequence of this T cell receptor (beta chain) was determined in a study of long-term antiretroviral therapy in people with HIV (dated by TCRdb to 2022 to 2024). Study-level background: The earliest samples were collected about a decade before the 2015 WHO recommendation for immediate ART, when ART was typically delayed until CD4 counts fell. From some 27 adults with confirmed HIV infection, the cohort provided under 200 cryopreserved PBMC samples, gathered serially across a mean of around six years (range 1-12). Of the roughly 31 participants with HIV, roughly 10 were female. No cross-contamination during QIAcube processing was seen in test extractions of a monoclonal T-cell line run alongside about 33 polyclonal samples. Whether ART initiation and durable HIV suppression were associated with changes in peripheral blood TRB repertoire composition and diversity was tested in a retrospective serial study. Study-wide conclusions, independent of this receptor: The samples span the years 2004 to 2017, and the ART regimens used may be less effective than current regimens. Unsorted PBMC were profiled instead of sorted CD4+ and CD8+ T cells because pre-ART samples had limited cell numbers. Inferences about post-ART repertoire changes are limited because no data were available on ART adherence, viral resistance or therapy changes. Owing to limited PBMC availability, only the TCR beta chain was sequenced, without alpha chain pairing. At every time point, the repertoire was dominated by expanded TRB clones first identified before ART initiation, although this dominance fluctuated and, in many PLHIV, declined after ART. ART initiation was associated with a significant increase in TRB diversity, but diversity stayed significantly below transplant donor controls even after long-term ART. HIV repertoires had narrower CDR3 length ranges than controls, and the network structure suggested an antigen-experienced repertoire that shifted only slightly toward naive after ART.

The immunoSEQ hsTCRB v3.0 assay was used at survey level resolution to sequence the TRB variable region. A depth of about 40,000-50,000 T-cell genomes per sample was targeted for TRB sequencing. An Illumina MiSeq with a v3 150-cycle kit was used to sequence the pooled TRB libraries. The study's own analysis went as follows. Repertoire analysis was run in R within a reproducible Nextflow workflow that covered QC, data transformation and analysis. LymphoSeq2, an R package for exploring AIRR-Seq data, was used to implement custom analyses. Four samples yielding fewer than 5000 total TRB sequences were excluded, leaving 150 to 200 analyzed HIV repertoires. Of the approximately 190 retained HIV repertoires, approximately 57 were collected before and roughly 130 after ART initiation. Repertoires were downsampled to 5000 TRB nucleotide sequences, and summary statistics were averaged over 100 downsampling iterations. TRB sequences were retained for analysis only if CDR3 regions of at least seven amino acids were present. A Shannon entropy-derived clonality score and the Gini coefficient were used to measure diversity. Repertoire networks linked the top 5000 CDR3 amino acid sequences whenever two sequences differed by an edit distance of one. For TRB CDR3 amino acid sequences, antigen specificity groups and MHC restriction were predicted with GLIPH2. Known CMV, EBV, HIV or tissue antigen associations were flagged by matching CDR3 amino acid sequences against VDJdb and McPAS-TCR. Pre-ART, post-ART and control groups were compared with Wilcoxon signed-rank tests and Holm-Bonferroni correction. Sourced from immuneACCESS, this table was stored by TCRdb with only in-frame sequences that have V and J called. A share of the clones is absent; for the studies checked, an unresolved V gene accounts for under half, and the remainder has no known explanation. The V and J calls and clone size are taken from that table; D and trimming were inferred from the DNA. This sample comprises over 10,000 clones, more than 70% of them detected only once. Approximately 20% of the sample rests with the top ten.

From the cysteine through the phenylalanine, the CDR3 covers 12 amino acids. Only CDR3 DNA remains: 36 bases, in frame from the first base. CDR1 and CDR2 were assigned from the germline V gene as SGHRS and YFSETQ. V sheds 5 bases and J sheds 11 bases, leaving 16 bases between their ends. As regards this clone: The target of this receptor is not known. No much larger clone exists at a distance of one base, and base qualities are not known.

Inclusion was restricted to participants for whom at least one PBMC sample before ART initiation and at least two post-ART samples were available. Every participant with HIV received treatment in the United States of America. Before DNA extraction, cryopreserved samples of roughly 0.9-10 million PBMC were thawed and then washed. At the time of the earliest PBMC sample, participants with HIV were aged between about 20 and 54 years. Per participant, PBMC samples came from 1-4 timepoints prior to ART initiation and 2-8 timepoints following ART initiation, for a median of 7 samples. Serial HIV viral load, CD4+ T-cell count, ART history and demographic data were obtained for every participant. A Qiagen kit on a QIAcube was used to extract genomic DNA from unsorted PBMC, with samples processed in batches of 12.

The V and J genes are TRBV5-1 and TRBJ1-1, with TRBD1 perhaps the D gene, on 5 matching bases. The sequences come from unsorted PBMCs, collected 0.5 years before starting antiretroviral therapy. The receptor's source is a woman in her forties with HIV. CDR3 sequence: CASRSGAREAFF. The nucleotide sequence is TGCGCCAGCAGATCTGGGGCGCGTGAGGCTTTCTTT.